One sample yielded the 31 T cell receptor beta chains listed below, sequenced in a study of blood T cell repertoires in COVID-19. The data were produced by immunoSEQ multiplex PCR, yet TCRdb's version contains in-frame clones alone and is incomplete. The table includes 200,000 to 250,000 clones, around 82% detected once. Sequenced: peripheral blood. The receptors derive from a woman between 55 and 75 years old with acute or convalescent COVID-19.

The genes are TRBV12-3 or TRBV12-4 and TRBJ1-1, with D possibly being TRBD1 (5 bases). V was trimmed by 7 bases and J by 1 base, leaving 10 bases between them. This CDR3 region has 13 residues. CDR3 sequence (DNA): TGTGCCAGCATGGGGCAGGAGAACACTGAAGCTTTCTTT. Translated, it gives CASMGQENTEAFF.

The chain uses TRBV7-2 and TRBJ2-3; the match to TRBD1 covers 12 bases. The germline CDR1 and CDR2 sequences are SGHTA and FQGNSA. The CDR3 totals 15 residues. The V gene end was trimmed by 5 bases and the J gene end by 5 bases; junction bases not matched to a gene: 5. The CDR3: CASSPGTGGRDTQYF. CDR3 bases: TGTGCCAGCAGCCCCGGGACAGGGGGCAGAGATACGCAGTATTTT.

The V gene is TRBV7-2, the J gene TRBJ2-7; 11 bases align to TRBD2. CDR1 is SGHTA, CDR2 FQGNSA, per germline. With V trimmed by 0 bases and J by 5 bases, 6 bases remained unmatched. CDR3 length: 16 amino acids. Written as DNA, the CDR3 is TGTGCCAGCAGCTTAGCGGTAGCGGGGGGGTCTCACGAGCAGTACTTC. Translation gives CASSLAVAGGSHEQYF.

The chain links TRBV5-5 to TRBJ1-3; no clear D gene. This CDR3 is 16 amino acids long. Trimming removed 3 bases at V and 0 bases at J, with 13 bases between. Germline-derived CDR1 and CDR2 are SGHKS and YYEKEE (reference sequence). CDR3 bases: TGTGCCAGCAGCTCGGCCGGGAGTTACTCTGGAAACACCATATATTTT. The encoded protein is CASSSAGSYSGNTIYF.

V gene TRBV5-4 combines with J gene TRBJ2-3; possibly TRBD2 for D (7 bases). V was clipped by 3 bases and J by 4 bases, with 15 bases between them. Per germline, CDR1 SGHNT and CDR2 YYREEE (reference sequence). CDR3 length equals 15 residues. The CDR3 sequence is CASSYMGGGPDTQYF. CDR3 in DNA: TGTGCCAGCAGCTATATGGGGGGGGGCCCAGATACGCAGTATTTT.

The chain uses TRBV4-1 and TRBJ1-1, with 10 bases aligning to TRBD1. Germline assignment: CDR1 MGHRA and CDR2 YSYEKL. Trimming cost V 4 bases and J 0 bases; bases outside gene matches: 8. The CDR3 consists of 17 residues. The CDR3 DNA is TGCGCCAGCAGCCTTTCCGGGACAGGGGACATGAACACTGAAGCTTTCTTT. This sequence encodes CASSLSGTGDMNTEAFF.

The V and J genes are TRBV2 and TRBJ1-4; no definite D call. Germline CDR1 SNHLY, CDR2 FYNNEI. With 3 bases removed from V and 7 bases from J, the gap between germline ends came to 12 bases. This CDR3 is built from 14 residues. The CDR3 protein is CASSDGLRSEKLFF. CDR3 DNA: TGTGCCAGCAGTGACGGCCTTAGGAGTGAAAAACTGTTTTTT.

The chain is built from TRBV5-1 and TRBJ2-1; no firm D call. V dropped 4 bases and J dropped 0 bases, with 8 bases sitting between them. In germline, CDR1 is SGHRS, CDR2 YFSETQ. CDR3 length: 14 residues. CDR3 residues: CASSRENSYNEQFF. As DNA, the CDR3 is TGCGCCAGCAGCCGCGAAAACTCCTACAATGAGCAGTTCTTC.

The V and J genes are TRBV18 and TRBJ2-6; 10 positions match TRBD1. V shed 5 bases, J shed 4 bases, and the junction held 2 bases outside the gene matches. CDR3 length: 15 residues. Germline CDR1 reads KGHSH; CDR2 reads LQKENI. DNA of the CDR3: TGTGCCAGCTCAAGACAGGGGGCCGGGGCCAACGTCCTGACTTTC. Its protein product is CASSRQGAGANVLTF.

The CDR3 sequence is CASSLGLARADTQYF. Written as DNA, the CDR3 is TGCGCCAGCAGCTTGGGCCTCGCCCGAGCAGATACGCAGTATTTT. The V and J genes are TRBV5-1 and TRBJ2-3, with D unclear. The CDR3 runs 15 residues. The V gene's germline CDR1 is SGHRS and CDR2 YFSETQ. Trimming took 0 bases from V and 4 from J, leaving 12 bases between them.

This chain uses TRBV4-1 with TRBJ2-6; perhaps TRBD1 as D (5 bases). Germline CDR1 MGHRA, CDR2 YSYEKL. The V end was cut by 0 bases, the J end by 2 bases, with 8 bases between. The CDR3 has 16 residues. Here the CDR3 reads CASSQESGTGANVLTF. CDR3 DNA sequence: TGCGCCAGCAGCCAAGAATCAGGGACTGGGGCCAACGTCCTGACTTTC.

The chain couples TRBV7-9 to TRBJ2-7; 8 bases are a match to TRBD1. After removal of 8 bases from V and 3 bases from J, the junction contained 6 bases not matched to a gene. Germline loops: CDR1 SEHNR, CDR2 FQNEAQ (reference sequence). This CDR3 is 13 amino acids long. This chain's CDR3 is CASGSDRDYEQYF. In nucleotides, the CDR3 is TGTGCCAGCGGGTCGGACAGGGACTACGAGCAGTACTTC.

A single count supports this clone. The chain is built from TRBV3-1 (or the pseudogene TRBV3-2) and TRBJ1-6, with 8 nucleotides matching TRBD1. Germline lookup yields CDR1 LGHDT and CDR2 YNNKEL (reference sequence). CDR3 length equals 17 residues. The V gene end was trimmed by 4 bases and the J gene end by 7 bases; junction bases not matched to a gene: 12. CDR3 nucleotides: TGTGCCAGCAGCCCATTCAATTCCGGGACAGGAAATTCACCCCTCCACTTT. This codes for CASSPFNSGTGNSPLHF.

V is TRBV18 and J is TRBJ1-2; D is ambiguous. This CDR3 region has 15 residues. The ends were cut back, 3 bases at V and 0 bases at J, with 11 bases in the middle. CDR1 KGHSH and CDR2 LQKENI come from the germline V gene. For the CDR3, the DNA is TGTGCCAGCTCACCGACTTCACTAGCTAACTATGGCTACACCTTC. Its translation: CASSPTSLANYGYTF.

The table lists this clone with a count of one. The J gene is TRBJ1-1, the V gene TRBV7-3; unclear D gene. This CDR3 spans 14 amino acids. Per germline, CDR1 SGHTA and CDR2 FQGTGA. V lost 3 bases and J lost 2, with 10 bases in between. The DNA for the CDR3 is TGTGCCAGCAGCTTCCCCGAGCCCAACACTGAAGCTTTCTTT. It specifies CASSFPEPNTEAFF. The full variable domain, in which reference TRBV7-3 and TRBJ1-1 provide the parts outside the CDR3, is GAGVSQTPSNKVTEKGKYVELRCDPISGHTALYWYRQSLGQGPEFLIYFQGTGAADDSGLPNDRFFAVRPEGSVSTLKIQRTERGDSAVYLCASSFPEPNTEAFFGQGTRLTVV.

The chain uses TRBV18 and TRBJ1-1, with 11 bases that match TRBD1. The CDR3 runs 17 residues. From germline, CDR1 is KGHSH and CDR2 LQKENI. Trimming took 2 bases from V and 11 from J; bases not matched to a gene: 16. The CDR3 loop reads CASSPEDRGQYRRLAFF. The CDR3, as DNA: TGTGCCAGCTCACCAGAGGACAGGGGGCAATACCGACGGCTGGCTTTCTTT.

This chain uses TRBV27 with TRBJ1-4; no definite D call. Germline assignment: CDR1 MNHEY and CDR2 SMNVEV (reference sequence). The CDR3 extends over 15 amino acids. V shed 6 bases and J shed 0 bases, with 11 bases lying between them. CDR3 DNA sequence: TGTGCCAGCAGGGGGTGGAGGACAACTAATGAAAAACTGTTTTTT. Translating it yields CASRGWRTTNEKLFF.

The chain couples TRBV9 to TRBJ1-2; 8 bases match TRBD1. The J segment lost 4 bases and the V segment lost 3 bases, leaving 8 bases of the junction unmatched. This CDR3 has 15 residues. Looked up from germline, CDR1 is SGDLS and CDR2 is YYNGEE. The CDR3 region is CASSAGQVAAYGYTF. CDR3 bases: TGTGCCAGCAGCGCGGGACAGGTAGCTGCCTATGGCTACACCTTC.

The rearrangement links TRBV19 to TRBJ1-5; D remains ambiguous. V dropped 5 bases and J dropped 7 bases, with 9 bases sitting between them. The CDR3 covers 12 residues. From germline, CDR1 is LNHDA and CDR2 SQIVND (reference sequence). The CDR3 sequence is CASSPRSQPQHF. DNA for the CDR3: TGTGCCAGTAGTCCCAGGTCCCAGCCCCAGCATTTT.

This clone was detected once. CDR3 nucleotide sequence: TGTGCCAGCAGTTACCATGGGGGCGCGAACACCGGGGAGCTGTTTTTT. Translating gives CASSYHGGANTGELFF. The chain carries TRBV6-5 and TRBJ2-2; D possibly corresponds to TRBD1 (6 bases). V was shortened by 2 bases and J by 0 bases, with 10 bases between the two germline ends. The germline V gene has CDR1 MNHEY and CDR2 SVGAGI. This CDR3 region has 16 residues.

This clone was seen once. The genes are TRBV5-4 and TRBJ2-7; 9 bases match TRBD1. Trimming removed 2 bases from V and 9 bases from J; junction bases left unmatched: 12. Germline CDR1 reads SGHNT; CDR2 reads YYREEE (reference sequence). This CDR3 region has 15 residues. The DNA of the CDR3 is TGTGCCAGCAGCTTTTCTGGGGACAGGGCAATTTCGCAGTACTTC. Translating gives CASSFSGDRAISQYF.

The chain joins TRBV6-6 to TRBJ1-3; D gene ambiguous. Trimming stripped 6 bases from V and 0 bases from J, with 15 bases between. Germline loops: CDR1 MNHNY, CDR2 SVGAGI (reference sequence). The CDR3 totals 16 residues. CDR3 bases: TGTGCCAGCAGAATAGAGACGGGGAGCTCTGGAAACACCATATATTTT. Its protein product is CASRIETGSSGNTIYF.

The J gene is TRBJ1-6, the V gene TRBV13; D uncertain. The ends were cut back, 3 bases at V and 10 bases at J, with 4 bases in the middle. CDR1 PRHDT and CDR2 FYEKMQ come from the germline V gene (reference sequence). The CDR3 extends over 11 amino acids. The CDR3: CASSLGSPLHF. The CDR3, as DNA: TGTGCCAGCAGCTTGGGCTCACCCCTCCACTTT.

J is TRBJ2-3 and V is TRBV24-1; D unclear. The CDR3 is 15 residues long. The V and J ends lost 6 bases and 2 bases respectively, with 14 bases between them. The germline V gene encodes CDR1 KGHDR and CDR2 SFDVKD. The CDR3 sequence is CATSRSRYYTDTQYF. As DNA, the CDR3 is TGTGCCACCAGTCGGTCCCGGTACTACACAGATACGCAGTATTTT.

The V call is TRBV18, the J call TRBJ1-1; perhaps TRBD1 as D (5 bases). Looked up from germline, CDR1 is KGHSH and CDR2 is LQKENI. Trimming shortened V by 1 base and J by 1 base, and 7 bases separated the two germline ends. The CDR3 covers 14 residues. CDR3 in amino acids: CASSPRGGNTEAFF. The CDR3 bases are TGTGCCAGCTCACCACGGGGGGGGAACACTGAAGCTTTCTTT.

The V call is TRBV6-2 or TRBV6-3, the J call TRBJ2-3; no definite D call. V was shortened by 4 bases and J by 2 bases, with 10 bases between the two germline ends. The CDR3 is 14 amino acids. The germline V gene has CDR1 MNHEY and CDR2 SVGEGT. CDR3 in amino acids: CASSFPAATDTQYF. The CDR3 DNA sequence: TGTGCCAGCAGTTTCCCTGCGGCCACAGATACGCAGTATTTT.

The chain recombines TRBV5-4 with TRBJ2-2; TRBD1 agrees at 7 bases. Germline V CDR1 and CDR2: SGHNT, YYREEE (reference sequence). V was clipped by 2 bases and J by 6 bases; unmatched bases: 7. This CDR3 comprises 15 residues. CDR3 DNA sequence: TGTGCCAGCAGCTTTTCAGGGGGTGGCGCCGGGGAGCTGTTTTTT. Its protein is CASSFSGGGAGELFF.

The gene calls are TRBV6-1 and TRBJ1-6; D unclear. CDR1 MNHNS and CDR2 SASEGT come from the germline V gene. The V end lost 3 bases, the J end lost 0 bases, and 9 bases lay between the germline ends. The CDR3 totals 16 residues. CDR3 sequence reads: CASSESTSSYNSPLHF. The CDR3 DNA is TGTGCCAGCAGTGAGTCAACCAGCTCCTATAATTCACCCCTCCACTTT.

This rearrangement joins TRBV5-1 to TRBJ1-1; D perhaps matches TRBD1 (5 bases). With 2 bases removed from V and 0 bases from J, the gap between germline ends came to 11 bases. The CDR3 covers 15 residues. Germline CDR1 reads SGHRS; CDR2 reads YFSETQ. In DNA, the CDR3 is TGCGCCAGCAGCTTCGGGGGACTCATGAACACTGAAGCTTTCTTT. This gives the protein CASSFGGLMNTEAFF.

The count of this clone is one. The J gene is TRBJ1-2, the V gene TRBV4-1; D is undetermined. Trimming pared 1 base from V and 5 bases from J, leaving 14 bases between. In germline, CDR1 is MGHRA, CDR2 YSYEKL. This CDR3 is built from 15 residues. CDR3 in amino acids: CASSQVAGLAYGYTF. CDR3 DNA sequence: TGCGCCAGCAGCCAAGTGGCGGGGTTGGCTTATGGCTACACCTTC.

The chain combines TRBV20-1 with TRBJ1-1; TRBD1 matches 11 bases. The CDR3 has 11 amino acids. Losses at the gene ends were 4 bases for V and 14 bases for J; bases not matched to a gene: 6. Germline V gene sequence: CDR1 DFQATT, CDR2 SNEGSKA (reference sequence). The CDR3 reads CSANSGDRGFF. CDR3 nucleotides: TGCAGTGCTAACTCCGGGGACAGGGGGTTCTTT.